The present entry profiles one TCR beta chain with its context. The assay was immunoSEQ multiplex PCR, and TCRdb's table has in-frame clones only and misses some. There are roughly 130,000 clones in the sample; over 75% occur only once, and about 2.7% lies in the top ten. This entry belongs to a study of T cell responses to AZD1222 COVID-19 vaccine. Between the trimmed V and J ends, which lost 5 bases and 4 bases, there was a span of 9 bases. Germline V gene data show CDR1 as MNHNS and CDR2 as SASEGT. The length of the CDR3 is 12 residues. The V call is TRBV6-1, the J call TRBJ2-7; weak D call: TRBD1 (6 bases). This clonotype was obtained from an adult in good health. Sequenced here: peripheral blood, sampled on day 0 of AZD1222 vaccination. CDR3 sequence: CASSYTGYEQYF. Here the CDR3 DNA reads TGTGCCAGCAGTTATACAGGGTACGAGCAGTACTTC.